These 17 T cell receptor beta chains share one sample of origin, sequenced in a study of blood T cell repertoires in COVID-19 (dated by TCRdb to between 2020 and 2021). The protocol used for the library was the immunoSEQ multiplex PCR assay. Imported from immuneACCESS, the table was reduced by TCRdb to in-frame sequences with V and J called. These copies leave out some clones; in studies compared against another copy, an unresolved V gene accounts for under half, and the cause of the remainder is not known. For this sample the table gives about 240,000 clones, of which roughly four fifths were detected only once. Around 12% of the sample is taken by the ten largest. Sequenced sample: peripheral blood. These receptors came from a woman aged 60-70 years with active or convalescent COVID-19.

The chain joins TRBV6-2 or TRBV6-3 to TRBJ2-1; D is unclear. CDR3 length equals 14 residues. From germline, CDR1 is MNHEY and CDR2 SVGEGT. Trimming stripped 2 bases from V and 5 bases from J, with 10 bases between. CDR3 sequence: CASSYLGGDNEQFF. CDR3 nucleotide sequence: TGTGCCAGCAGTTACCTCGGCGGAGACAATGAGCAGTTCTTC.

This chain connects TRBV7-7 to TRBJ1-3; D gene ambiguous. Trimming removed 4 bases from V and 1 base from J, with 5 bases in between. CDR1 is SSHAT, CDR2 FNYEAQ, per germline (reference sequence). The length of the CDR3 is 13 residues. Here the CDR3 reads CASSSGSGNTIYF. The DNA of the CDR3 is TGTGCCAGCAGCTCGGGGTCTGGAAACACCATATATTTT.

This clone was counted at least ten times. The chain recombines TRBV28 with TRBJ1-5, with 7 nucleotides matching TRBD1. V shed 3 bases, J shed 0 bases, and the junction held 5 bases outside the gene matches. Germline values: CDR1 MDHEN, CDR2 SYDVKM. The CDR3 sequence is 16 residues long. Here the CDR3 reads CASSFGTAVSNQPQHF. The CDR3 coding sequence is TGTGCCAGCAGTTTTGGGACAGCCGTTAGCAATCAGCCCCAGCATTTT.

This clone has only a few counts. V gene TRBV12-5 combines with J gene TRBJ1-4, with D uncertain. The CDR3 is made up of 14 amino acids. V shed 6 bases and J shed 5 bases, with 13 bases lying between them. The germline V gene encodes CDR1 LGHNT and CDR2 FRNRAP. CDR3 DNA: TGTGCTAGTGGCCGCGAGGGATGGAATGAAAAACTGTTTTTT. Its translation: CASGREGWNEKLFF.

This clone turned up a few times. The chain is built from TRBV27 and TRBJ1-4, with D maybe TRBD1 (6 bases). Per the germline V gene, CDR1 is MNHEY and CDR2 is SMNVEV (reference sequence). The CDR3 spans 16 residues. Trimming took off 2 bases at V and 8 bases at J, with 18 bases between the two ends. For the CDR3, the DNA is TGTGCCAGCAGTTTAAGGTTGAACAAGGGGGGGGAAAAACTGTTTTTT. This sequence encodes CASSLRLNKGGEKLFF.

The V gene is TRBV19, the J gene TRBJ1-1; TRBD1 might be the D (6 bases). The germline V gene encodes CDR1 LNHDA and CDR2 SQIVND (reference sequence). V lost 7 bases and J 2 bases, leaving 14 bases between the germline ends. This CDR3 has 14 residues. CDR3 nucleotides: TGTGCCAGTATAAAGCGGGGGCACAACACTGAAGCTTTCTTT. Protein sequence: CASIKRGHNTEAFF.

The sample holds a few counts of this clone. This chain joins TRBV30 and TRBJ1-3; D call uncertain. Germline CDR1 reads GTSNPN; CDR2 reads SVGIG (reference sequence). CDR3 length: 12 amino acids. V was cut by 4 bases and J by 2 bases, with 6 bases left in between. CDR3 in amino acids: CAWMRPGNTIYF. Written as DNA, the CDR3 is TGTGCCTGGATGAGGCCTGGAAACACCATATATTTT.

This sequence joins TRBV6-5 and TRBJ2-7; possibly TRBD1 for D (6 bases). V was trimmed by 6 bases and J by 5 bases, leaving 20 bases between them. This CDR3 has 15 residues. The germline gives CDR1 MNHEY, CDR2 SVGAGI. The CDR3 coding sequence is TGTGCCAGCAGGCAACAGGGTGTCCGGGGAAACGAGCAGTACTTC. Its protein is CASRQQGVRGNEQYF.

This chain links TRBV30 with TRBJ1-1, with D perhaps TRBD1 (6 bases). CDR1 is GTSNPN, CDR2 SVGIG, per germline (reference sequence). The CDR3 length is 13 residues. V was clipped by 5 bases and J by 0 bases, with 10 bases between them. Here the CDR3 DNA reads TGTGCCTGGTCGAGGGGGTTGAACACTGAAGCTTTCTTT. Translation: CAWSRGLNTEAFF.

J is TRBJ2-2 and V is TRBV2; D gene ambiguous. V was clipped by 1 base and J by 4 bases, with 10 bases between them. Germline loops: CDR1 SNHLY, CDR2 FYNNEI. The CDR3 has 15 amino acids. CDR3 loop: CASSEGILATGELFF. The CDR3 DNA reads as TGTGCCAGCAGTGAAGGTATTCTGGCCACCGGGGAGCTGTTTTTT.

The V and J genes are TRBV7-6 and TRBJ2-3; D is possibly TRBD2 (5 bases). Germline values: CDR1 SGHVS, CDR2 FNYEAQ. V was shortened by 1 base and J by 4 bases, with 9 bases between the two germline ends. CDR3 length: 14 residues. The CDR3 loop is CASSLEGGSDTQYF. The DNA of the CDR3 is TGTGCCAGCAGCTTAGAGGGCGGGTCAGATACGCAGTATTTT.

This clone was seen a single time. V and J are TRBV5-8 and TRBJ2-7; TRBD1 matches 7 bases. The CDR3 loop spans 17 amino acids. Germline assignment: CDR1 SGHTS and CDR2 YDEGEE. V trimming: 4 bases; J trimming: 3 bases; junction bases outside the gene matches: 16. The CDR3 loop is CASSSWGLGGANYEQYF. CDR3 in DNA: TGTGCCAGCAGCAGCTGGGGCCTAGGGGGCGCCAACTACGAGCAGTACTTC. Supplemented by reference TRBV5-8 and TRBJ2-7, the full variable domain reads EAGVTQSPTHLIKTRGQQATLRCSPISGHTSVYWYQQALGLGLQFLLWYDEGEERNRGNFPPRFSGRQFPNYSSELNVNALELEDSALYLCASSSWGLGGANYEQYFGPGTRLTVT.

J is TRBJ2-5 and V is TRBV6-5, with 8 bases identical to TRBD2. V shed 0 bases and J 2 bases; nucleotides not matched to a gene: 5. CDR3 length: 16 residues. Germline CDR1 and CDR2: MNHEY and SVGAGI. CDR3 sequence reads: CASSYSSASGQETQYF. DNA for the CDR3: TGTGCCAGCAGTTACTCGTCGGCTAGCGGGCAAGAGACCCAGTACTTC.

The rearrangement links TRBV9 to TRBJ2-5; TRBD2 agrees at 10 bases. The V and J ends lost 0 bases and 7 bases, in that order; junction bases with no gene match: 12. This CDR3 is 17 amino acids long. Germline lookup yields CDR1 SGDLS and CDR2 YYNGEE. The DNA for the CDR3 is TGTGCCAGCAGCGTAGAGCCTAGCGGGGGACTCCGTGGGACCCAGTACTTC. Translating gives CASSVEPSGGLRGTQYF.

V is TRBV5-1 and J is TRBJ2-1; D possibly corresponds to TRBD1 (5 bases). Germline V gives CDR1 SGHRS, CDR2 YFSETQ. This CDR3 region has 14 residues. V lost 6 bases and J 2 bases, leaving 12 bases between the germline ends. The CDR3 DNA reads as TGCGCCAGCACCCGTGACAGTACCTACAATGAGCAGTTCTTC. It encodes CASTRDSTYNEQFF.

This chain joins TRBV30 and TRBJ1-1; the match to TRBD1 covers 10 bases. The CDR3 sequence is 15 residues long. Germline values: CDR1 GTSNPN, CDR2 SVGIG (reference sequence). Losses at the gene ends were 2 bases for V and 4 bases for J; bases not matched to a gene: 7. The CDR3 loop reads CAWSLGTGVPTEAFF. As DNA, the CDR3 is TGTGCCTGGAGTCTCGGGACAGGGGTCCCCACTGAAGCTTTCTTT.

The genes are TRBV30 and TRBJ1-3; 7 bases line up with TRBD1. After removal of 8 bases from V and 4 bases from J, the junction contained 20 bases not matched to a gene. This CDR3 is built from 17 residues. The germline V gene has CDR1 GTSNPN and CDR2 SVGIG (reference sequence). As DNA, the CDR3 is TGTGCCCGGGAGTCTCCGACAGGGCGATGGGAAGGAAACACCATATATTTT. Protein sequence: CARESPTGRWEGNTIYF.